These 25 T cell receptor beta chains originate from one sample sequenced in a study of blood T cell repertoires in COVID-19. Sequencing used immunoSEQ multiplex PCR; TCRdb keeps in-frame clones, though not all of them. Seen here are 110,000 to 150,000 clones, around 85% observed once, and the top ten hold roughly 3%. Sequencing was performed on peripheral blood. The source is a woman aged 80 or over with acute or convalescent COVID-19.

This rearrangement joins TRBV24-1 to TRBJ2-2, with D tentatively TRBD2 (6 bases). The length of the CDR3 is 15 residues. V lost 3 bases and J 4 bases, leaving 11 bases between the germline ends. Germline CDR1 KGHDR, CDR2 SFDVKD. Here the CDR3 DNA reads TGTGCCACCAGTGATCCTCAGGGAGGCACCGGGGAGCTGTTTTTT. As protein: CATSDPQGGTGELFF.

This sequence joins TRBV6-2 or TRBV6-3 and TRBJ1-1; D might be TRBD1 (5 bases). V was pared by 2 bases and J by 6 bases, with 7 bases between. The CDR3 length is 12 residues. Per the germline V gene, CDR1 is MNHEY and CDR2 is SVGEGT. CDR3 sequence reads: CASSYAGAEAFF. CDR3 bases: TGTGCCAGCAGTTACGCGGGGGCTGAAGCTTTCTTT.

The CDR3 DNA reads as TGTGCCAGCAGGCCGGGGGGGTTAGAGACCCAGTACTTC. This codes for CASRPGGLETQYF. V gene TRBV12-3 or TRBV12-4 combines with J gene TRBJ2-5, with TRBD2 matching over 8 bases. The CDR3 has 13 residues. V gave up 6 bases and J gave up 4 bases; unmatched junction bases: 4.

The chain carries TRBV21-1 and TRBJ1-5; TRBD1, the table's D call, was not compared with the DNA. TRBV21-1 is assigned pseudogene status. The CDR3 length is 15 residues. The DNA of the CDR3 is TGTGCCAGCAGCAAAGTGCCCAGGGGCTGGCGGCCCCAGCATTTT. This translates into CASSKVPRGWRPQHF.

This chain connects TRBV7-2 to TRBJ1-3, with 9 positions matching TRBD1. Germline lookup yields CDR1 SGHTA and CDR2 FQGNSA. The CDR3 extends over 16 amino acids. The trim removed 1 base at V and 5 bases at J, leaving 6 bases unmatched. The CDR3 region has the DNA TGTGCCAGCAGCTTAGAGTCTGGGACAGGGAGAAACACCATATATTTT. Translation: CASSLESGTGRNTIYF.

The rearrangement links TRBV9 to TRBJ1-1; 12 bases fit TRBD1. The CDR3 has 18 amino acids. The V segment lost 3 bases and the J segment 2 bases; nucleotides outside the gene matches: 11. Per the germline V gene, CDR1 is SGDLS and CDR2 is YYNGEE. CDR3 DNA sequence: TGTGCCAGCAGCGCAAACGGACGGGGGACAGGGGGCAACACTGAAGCTTTCTTT. This encodes CASSANGRGTGGNTEAFF.

The chain recombines TRBV6-2 or TRBV6-3 with TRBJ2-6; TRBD2 matches 9 bases. The CDR3 runs 18 residues. With V trimmed by 3 bases and J by 1 base, 7 bases remained unmatched. Germline V gives CDR1 MNHEY, CDR2 SVGEGT. The DNA of the CDR3 is TGTGCCAGCAGTTATTTAGCGGGGGAAGCGTCTGGGGCCAACGTCCTGACTTTC. The encoded protein is CASSYLAGEASGANVLTF.

The chain uses TRBV9 and TRBJ1-2; 10 nucleotides match TRBD1. The CDR3 extends over 15 amino acids. Germline V lookup: CDR1 SGDLS, CDR2 YYNGEE. V dropped 3 bases and J dropped 7; count of bases not matched to a gene: 9. The CDR3 DNA reads TGTGCCAGCAGCGCCACGACAGGGGGCTGGCTTGGCTACACCTTC. It codes for CASSATTGGWLGYTF.

This clone showed up just once. The chain couples TRBV5-8 to TRBJ1-2; 11 nucleotides match TRBD1. CDR1 is SGHTS, CDR2 YDEGEE, per germline. This CDR3 region has 17 residues. V was pared by 4 bases and J by 3 bases, with 11 bases of the junction left unmatched. This CDR3 reads CASSPGTGGMRYYGYTF. The CDR3 DNA follows: TGTGCCAGCAGCCCCGGGACAGGGGGTATGCGCTACTATGGCTACACCTTC.

J is TRBJ1-2 and V is TRBV7-8, with 7 bases lining up with TRBD1. CDR3 length: 13 amino acids. The junction had 7 bases not matched to a gene; V was cut back by 4 bases and J by 8 bases. Germline CDR1 SGHVS, CDR2 FQNEAQ. CDR3 coding DNA: TGTGCCAGCAGCTCAATACAGGGGAGCGGCTACACCTTC. This codes for CASSSIQGSGYTF.

The chain uses TRBV3-1 (or the pseudogene TRBV3-2) and TRBJ1-2, with unresolved D. CDR1 is LGHDT and CDR2 is YNNKEL in the germline V gene (reference sequence). The CDR3 is 14 amino acids. The ends were cut back, 1 base at V and 8 bases at J, with 14 bases in the middle. The CDR3 sequence is CASSQGSTVNGYTF. The DNA of the CDR3 is TGTGCCAGCAGCCAAGGTTCTACAGTGAACGGCTACACCTTC.

This clone has just a few counts. V gene TRBV14 combines with J gene TRBJ1-1, with 7 bases fitting TRBD1. The junction had 6 bases not matched to a gene; V was cut back by 4 bases and J by 4 bases. CDR3 size: 14 residues. In germline, CDR1 is SGHDN, CDR2 FVKESK. CDR3 loop: CASSRGGLGTEAFF. For the CDR3, the DNA is TGTGCCAGCAGCCGAGGGGGCTTAGGCACTGAAGCTTTCTTT. The full variable domain, with the rest looked up from reference TRBV14 and TRBJ1-1, is EAGVTQFPSHSVIEKGQTVTLRCDPISGHDNLYWYRRVMGKEIKFLLHFVKESKQDESGMPNNRFLAERTGGTYSTLKVQPAELEDSGVYFCASSRGGLGTEAFFGQGTRLTVV.

V usage is TRBV13 and J usage is TRBJ2-1; TRBD2 matches at 7 bases. The CDR3 runs to 17 residues. Trimming took 4 bases from V and 0 from J; bases not matched to a gene: 9. Germline V gene data show CDR1 as PRHDT and CDR2 as FYEKMQ (reference sequence). CDR3 in amino acids: CASSSWKRGSSYNEQFF. The CDR3 DNA is TGTGCCAGCAGCTCTTGGAAGCGGGGATCCTCCTACAATGAGCAGTTCTTC.

The chain is built from TRBV11-3 and TRBJ2-3; 9 bases map to TRBD2. Germline V gives CDR1 SGHNT, CDR2 YENEEA. Trimming took 1 base from V and 6 from J; bases not matched to a gene: 8. The CDR3 sequence is 16 residues long. The CDR3 loop is CASSLVAGGPADTQYF. As DNA, the CDR3 is TGTGCCAGCAGCTTAGTTGCGGGGGGGCCTGCGGATACGCAGTATTTT.

The V call is TRBV5-1, the J call TRBJ2-2; no clear D. Germline CDR1 reads SGHRS; CDR2 reads YFSETQ. Between the trimmed V and J ends, which lost 7 bases and 0 bases, there was a span of 22 bases. The CDR3 length is 18 residues. CDR3: CASRHEILPPANTGELFF. DNA for the CDR3: TGCGCCAGCCGACACGAAATATTGCCCCCTGCGAACACCGGGGAGCTGTTTTTT.

This clone was observed a handful of times. V gene TRBV7-2 combines with J gene TRBJ1-2, with D uncertain. This CDR3 is 14 amino acids long. CDR1 is SGHTA, CDR2 FQGNSA, per germline. Between the trimmed V and J ends, which lost 0 bases and 8 bases, there was a span of 13 bases. In DNA form, the CDR3 reads TGTGCCAGCAGCTTAGCGGTTGGCTCGCCCGGCTACACCTTC. Its translation is CASSLAVGSPGYTF.

This CDR3 reads CASSFGQGATQPQHF. The CDR3 coding sequence is TGTGCCAGCAGCTTTGGTCAGGGGGCGACTCAGCCCCAGCATTTT. The chain couples TRBV5-6 to TRBJ1-5, with 8 positions matching TRBD1. The CDR3 sequence is 15 residues long. Trimming at V came to 2 bases and at J to 6 bases, leaving 7 bases not matched to a gene. Germline CDR1 and CDR2: SGHDT and YYEEEE. The variable domain in full, completed from reference TRBV5-6 and TRBJ1-5, reads DAGVTQSPTHLIKTRGQQVTLRCSPKSGHDTVSWYQQALGQGPQFIFQYYEEEERQRGNFPDRFSGHQFPNYSSELNVNALLLGDSALYLCASSFGQGATQPQHFGDGTRLSIL.

The J gene is TRBJ1-3, the V gene TRBV5-1, with D possibly matching TRBD1 (6 bases). CDR3 length: 15 residues. V shed 2 bases and J shed 2 bases, with 11 bases lying between them. Germline V lookup: CDR1 SGHRS, CDR2 YFSETQ. CDR3 DNA: TGCGCCAGCAGCTTAGGGCGACAGGCTGGAAACACCATATATTTT. This encodes CASSLGRQAGNTIYF. Full variable domain (rest looked up from reference TRBV5-1 and TRBJ1-3): KAGVTQTPRYLIKTRGQQVTLSCSPISGHRSVSWYQQTPGQGLQFLFEYFSETQRNKGNFPGRFSGRQFSNSRSEMNVSTLELGDSALYLCASSLGRQAGNTIYFGEGSWLTVV.

About this clone: At the DNA level, this CDR3 is encoded by other sequences in the same sample as well. This chain joins TRBV2 and TRBJ1-2, with D hard to call. The CDR3 runs 12 residues. The germline V gene has CDR1 SNHLY and CDR2 FYNNEI. V was pared by 6 bases and J by 2 bases, with 7 bases between. In DNA form, the CDR3 reads TGTGCCAGCAGCGCGGTAAACTATGGCTACACCTTC. The encoded protein is CASSAVNYGYTF.

The chain uses TRBV6-5 and TRBJ1-1; 8 positions match TRBD1. The CDR3 is made up of 13 amino acids. The germline V gene has CDR1 MNHEY and CDR2 SVGAGI. V shed 7 bases and J 3 bases; nucleotides not matched to a gene: 4. DNA of the CDR3: TGTGCCAGCACCGAGACAGGGGACACTGAAGCTTTCTTT. Amino acid sequence: CASTETGDTEAFF.

The rearrangement uses TRBV13 and TRBJ2-3, with TRBD2 identical over 9 bases. The ends lost 5 bases at V and 1 base at J; junction bases unmatched: 4. This CDR3 region has 15 residues. Per the germline V gene, CDR1 is PRHDT and CDR2 is FYEKMQ (reference sequence). CDR3 nucleotides: TGTGCCAGCAGCGGCCGACTAGCGGGCACAGATACGCAGTATTTT. This encodes CASSGRLAGTDTQYF. The full variable domain, completed using reference TRBV13 and TRBJ2-3, is AAGVIQSPRHLIKEKRETATLKCYPIPRHDTVYWYQQGPGQDPQFLISFYEKMQSDKGSIPDRFSAQQFSDYHSELNMSSLELGDSALYFCASSGRLAGTDTQYFGPGTRLTVL.

The V gene is TRBV7-9, the J gene TRBJ2-6; TRBD1 matches 9 bases. The V segment lost 5 bases and the J segment 4 bases; nucleotides outside the gene matches: 9. The CDR3 spans 17 residues. Looked up from germline, CDR1 is SEHNR and CDR2 is FQNEAQ (reference sequence). The CDR3: CASSTRDRESGANVLTF. CDR3 nucleotide sequence: TGTGCCAGCAGCACCCGGGACAGGGAATCCGGGGCCAACGTCCTGACTTTC.

The genes are TRBV15 and TRBJ1-5; 11 bases agree with TRBD1. The CDR3 extends over 17 amino acids. Germline trimming cut 0 bases from V and 4 bases from J; bases unmatched to any gene: 5. CDR1 LNHNV and CDR2 YYDKDF come from the germline V gene (reference sequence). As DNA, the CDR3 is TGTGCCACCAGCAGAGACAGGGGACAGGGGGGGAATCAGCCCCAGCATTTT. Translated: CATSRDRGQGGNQPQHF.

The CDR3 bases are TGTGCCAGCAGCCCTGGGGGCTTAATTCCCTACGAGCAGTACTTC. Protein product: CASSPGGLIPYEQYF. The V and J genes are TRBV7-8 and TRBJ2-7; the D gene is possibly TRBD1 (6 bases). V was pared by 5 bases and J by 2 bases, with 16 bases between. The CDR3 is 15 amino acids. Per germline, CDR1 SGHVS and CDR2 FQNEAQ.

The genes are TRBV27 and TRBJ1-1; tentative D call: TRBD1 (6 bases). The CDR3 has 15 residues. Trimming cost V 9 bases and J 0 bases, with 17 bases left between them. Germline V gives CDR1 MNHEY, CDR2 SMNVEV (reference sequence). CDR3 nucleotides: TGTGCCAGTCTCCGAATAAACAGGGTGAACACTGAAGCTTTCTTT. Amino acids: CASLRINRVNTEAFF.